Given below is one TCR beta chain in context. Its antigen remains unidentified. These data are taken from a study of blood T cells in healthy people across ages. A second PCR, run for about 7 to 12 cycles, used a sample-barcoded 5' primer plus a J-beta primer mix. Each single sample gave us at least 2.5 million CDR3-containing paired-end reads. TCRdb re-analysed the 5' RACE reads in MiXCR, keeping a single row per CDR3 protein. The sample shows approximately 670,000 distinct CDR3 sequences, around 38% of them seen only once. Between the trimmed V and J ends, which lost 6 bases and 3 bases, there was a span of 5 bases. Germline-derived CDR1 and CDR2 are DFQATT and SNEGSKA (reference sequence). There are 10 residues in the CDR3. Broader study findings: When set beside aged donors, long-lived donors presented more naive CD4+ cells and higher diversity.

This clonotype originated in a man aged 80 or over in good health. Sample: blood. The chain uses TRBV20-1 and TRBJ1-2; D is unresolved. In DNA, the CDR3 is TGCAGTGCGAGCGACTATGGCTACACCTTC. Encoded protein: CSASDYGYTF.